Below, 15 T cell receptor beta chains from the same sample are listed, as sequenced in a study of CD8+ T cells in alopecia areata. Sequencing templates came from extracted RNA that was reverse transcribed into cDNA. The data were produced by immunoSEQ multiplex PCR, yet TCRdb's version contains in-frame clones alone and is incomplete. This sample has roughly 110,000 clones; about 60% occur once, and the top ten carry 12%. Treatment noted: oral pan-JAK inhibitor, 5-10 mg twice daily. The sequencing here drew on CD8+ T cells sorted from blood, taken at week 24, from a patient treated with tofacitinib. The receptors originated from a human donor with alopecia areata.

V and J are TRBV9 and TRBJ2-5; 8 nucleotides line up with TRBD2. The CDR3 loop spans 19 amino acids. Per the germline V gene, CDR1 is SGDLS and CDR2 is YYNGEE. The V gene end was trimmed by 3 bases and the J gene end by 5 bases; junction bases not matched to a gene: 21. The CDR3 DNA follows: TGTGCCAGCAGCGCCAGTAGTTTCTCTTCAGCGGGGGTCGGGGAGACCCAGTACTTC. Protein: CASSASSFSSAGVGETQYF.

The CDR3 DNA reads TGTGCCAGCAGCCGATTTCCGGGTCCTAAACCAGATACGCAGTATTTT. This codes for CASSRFPGPKPDTQYF. The V and J genes are TRBV13 and TRBJ2-3; no firm D call. Trimming left V 5 bases short and J 4 bases short, with 19 bases between. CDR3 length: 16 amino acids. Germline CDR1 and CDR2: PRHDT and FYEKMQ (reference sequence).

The chain carries TRBV4-1 and TRBJ2-5, with 9 bases lining up with TRBD2. The trim removed 1 base at V and 1 base at J, leaving 4 bases unmatched. The CDR3 is 16 amino acids. Germline V lookup: CDR1 MGHRA, CDR2 YSYEKL. CDR3 coding DNA: TGCGCCAGCAGCCAAGGCCTAGCGGGGAGCCAAGAGACCCAGTACTTC. It yields the protein CASSQGLAGSQETQYF.

This clone was detected only once. The chain employs TRBV6-6 and TRBJ2-5; no reliable D call. The CDR3 loop spans 15 amino acids. Deletions cut 4 bases from V and 4 bases from J, with 16 bases between. Germline V gene data show CDR1 as MNHNY and CDR2 as SVGAGI (reference sequence). CDR3 residues: CASSCDTSPAETQYF. The CDR3 nucleotides are TGTGCCAGCAGTTGTGACACCTCCCCGGCAGAGACCCAGTACTTC.

J is TRBJ1-5 and V is TRBV30; no clear D. Germline-derived CDR1 and CDR2 are GTSNPN and SVGIG (reference sequence). V lost 4 bases, J lost 0 bases, and 10 bases lay in between. This CDR3 has 14 residues. This CDR3 is CAWNHGDSNQPQHF. The CDR3 bases are TGTGCCTGGAACCACGGGGATAGCAATCAGCCCCAGCATTTT.

V usage is TRBV27 and J usage is TRBJ1-5, with D possibly matching TRBD1 (6 bases). The CDR3 is 17 residues long. Germline assignment: CDR1 MNHEY and CDR2 SMNVEV (reference sequence). V was cut by 3 bases and J by 6 bases, with 21 bases left in between. CDR3 region: CASSLGSGARGVQPQHF. Here the CDR3 DNA reads TGTGCCAGCAGTTTGGGATCAGGGGCGCGTGGGGTTCAGCCCCAGCATTTT.

This clone has more than one count but fewer than ten. The chain carries TRBV19 and TRBJ2-5; possible D gene TRBD1, 6 bases. CDR1 and CDR2 (germline): LNHDA, SQIVND (reference sequence). The germline V and J ends were trimmed by 1 base and 5 bases, with 14 bases remaining between them. CDR3 length equals 15 residues. The CDR3 sequence is CASSIARGKWETQYF. CDR3 in DNA: TGTGCCAGTAGTATAGCCAGGGGAAAGTGGGAGACCCAGTACTTC.

This clone was observed a few times. This rearrangement joins TRBV4-3 to TRBJ2-7; 8 positions match TRBD2. This CDR3 spans 15 amino acids. V shed 0 bases, J shed 4 bases, and the junction held 5 bases outside the gene matches. The V gene's germline CDR1 is LGHNA and CDR2 YSLEER. For the CDR3, the DNA is TGCGCCAGCAGCCAAGATCAGCGGGGGCGGTACGAGCAGTACTTC. Its translation is CASSQDQRGRYEQYF.

The rearrangement joins TRBV9 to TRBJ2-1, with D unclear. The germline gives CDR1 SGDLS, CDR2 YYNGEE. The V gene lost 4 bases and the J gene lost 8 bases, with 7 bases spanning the gap. The CDR3 totals 11 residues. The CDR3 DNA sequence: TGTGCCAGCAGCCCCTCGGATGAGCAGTTCTTC. Translation gives CASSPSDEQFF. The complete variable domain, with remaining parts taken from reference TRBV9 and TRBJ2-1, reads DSGVTQTPKHLITATGQRVTLRCSPRSGDLSVYWYQQSLDQGLQFLIQYYNGEERAKGNILERFSAQQFPDLHSELNLSSLELGDSALYFCASSPSDEQFFGPGTRLTVL.

V and J are TRBV4-1 and TRBJ1-2; D ambiguous. The CDR3 is 14 residues long. V lost 1 base to trimming and J lost 6 bases, with 12 bases between them. The V gene's germline CDR1 is MGHRA and CDR2 YSYEKL. CDR3 bases: TGCGCCAGCAGCCAAGGGTCCGGGTTTAATGGCTACACCTTC. Translated, it gives CASSQGSGFNGYTF.

The V call is TRBV7-6, the J call TRBJ2-2; TRBD2 might be the D (6 bases). The germline gives CDR1 SGHVS, CDR2 FNYEAQ. Trimming cost V 0 bases and J 8 bases, with 10 bases left between them. The CDR3 has 14 amino acids. CDR3 sequence: CASSLAEGTGELFF. The CDR3 nucleotides read TGTGCCAGCAGCTTAGCGGAGGGAACAGGGGAGCTGTTTTTT.

The CDR3 nucleotides read TGCGCCAGCAGCCAAGAGGGCGGAGGTGAGCAGTACTTC. It is translated as CASSQEGGGEQYF. This rearrangement joins TRBV4-1 to TRBJ2-7; possibly TRBD2 for D (5 bases). Germline-derived CDR1 and CDR2 are MGHRA and YSYEKL. This CDR3 has 13 amino acids. Trimming cost V 0 bases and J 7 bases, with 10 bases left between them.

The V gene is TRBV2, the J gene TRBJ2-3; D unresolved. The V end lost 5 bases, the J end lost 2 bases, and 8 bases lay between the germline ends. The CDR3 sequence is 13 residues long. Germline lookup yields CDR1 SNHLY and CDR2 FYNNEI. This CDR3 reads CASSTVVTDTQYF. In nucleotides, the CDR3 is TGTGCCAGCAGTACCGTGGTCACAGATACGCAGTATTTT.

This clone showed up just a few times. This rearrangement joins TRBV29-1 to TRBJ2-1, with 10 bases that match TRBD1. This CDR3 is built from 13 residues. Per germline, CDR1 SQVTM and CDR2 ANQGSEA. The J segment lost 6 bases and the V segment lost 7 bases, leaving 6 bases of the junction unmatched. The CDR3 sequence: CSATRTGGNEQFF. CDR3 bases: TGCAGCGCAACCCGGACAGGGGGCAATGAGCAGTTCTTC.

This clone was seen a few times. The chain joins TRBV13 to TRBJ2-7, with 9 bases aligning to TRBD1. V lost 5 bases, J lost 0 bases, and 5 bases stayed unmatched. CDR1 and CDR2 (germline): PRHDT, FYEKMQ (reference sequence). The CDR3 runs 15 residues. The CDR3 coding sequence is TGTGCCAGCAGCCCTGGACAGGGGCCCTCCTACGAGCAGTACTTC. Amino acids: CASSPGQGPSYEQYF.